These 17 T cell receptor beta chains were all obtained from the same sample, sequenced in a study of neurological immune-mediated disorders. TCRdb redid the calling of the 5' RACE reads with MiXCR, one entry per CDR3 protein. Of under 80,000 distinct CDR3 sequences in the sample, approximately 5.2% were seen once. The specimen was PBMCs. Source of these receptors: a woman in her twenties or thirties with multiple sclerosis.

The sample holds many counts of this clonotype. The rearrangement joins TRBV2 to TRBJ1-2; D unclear. The CDR3 has 12 amino acids. Looked up from germline, CDR1 is SNHLY and CDR2 is FYNNEI. Trimming cost V 9 bases and J 7 bases, with 15 bases left between them. Here the CDR3 reads CASPEFGVGYTF. DNA of the CDR3: TGTGCCAGTCCCGAATTTGGGGTTGGCTACACCTTC.

This clonotype was counted ten times or more. The chain joins TRBV15 to TRBJ2-5, with D possibly TRBD1 on 6 matching bases. Trimming stripped 0 bases from V and 7 bases from J, with 15 bases between. Germline assignment: CDR1 LNHNV and CDR2 YYDKDF (reference sequence). There are 15 residues in the CDR3. The CDR3 region is CATSRDGRQGGTQYF. CDR3 DNA: TGTGCCACCAGCAGAGATGGTCGGCAAGGGGGGACCCAGTACTTC.

This clonotype was seen ten or more times. This chain joins TRBV5-1 and TRBJ2-1; 15 nucleotides agree with TRBD2. The CDR3 contains 16 residues. V dropped 3 bases and J dropped 7; count of bases not matched to a gene: 5. From germline, CDR1 is SGHRS and CDR2 YFSETQ. The CDR3 protein is CASSWTSGGAINEQFF. CDR3 nucleotides: TGCGCCAGCAGCTGGACTAGCGGGGGGGCCATTAATGAGCAGTTCTTC.

This clonotype was seen many times. The chain uses TRBV12-3 or TRBV12-4 and TRBJ2-3; D not certain. The CDR3 is 14 amino acids. Trimming took 3 bases from V and 1 from J, leaving 8 bases between them. The CDR3 is CASSFGRRTDTQYF. CDR3 nucleotides: TGTGCCAGCAGTTTCGGCAGGCGCACAGATACGCAGTATTTT.

This clonotype appeared many times. It may be a read error: a sequence one base away is much more abundant. This chain joins TRBV5-5 and TRBJ2-6; 9 bases are shared with TRBD1. In germline, CDR1 is SGHKS, CDR2 YYEKEE (reference sequence). The CDR3 extends over 18 amino acids. As DNA, the CDR3 is TGTGCCAGCAGCAACACAGGGGGCGTTGTCTCTGGGGCCAAAGTCCTGACTTTC. This codes for CASSNTGGVVSGAKVLTF.

The V gene is TRBV5-1, the J gene TRBJ2-1; 9 positions agree with TRBD2. The V gene end was trimmed by 0 bases and the J gene end by 6 bases; junction bases not matched to a gene: 7. This CDR3 has 16 amino acids. The V gene's germline CDR1 is SGHRS and CDR2 YFSETQ. The CDR3 here is CASSLAPSGVPNEQFF. The DNA for the CDR3 is TGCGCCAGCAGCTTGGCCCCTAGCGGGGTTCCCAATGAGCAGTTCTTC. Looking up the rest from reference TRBV5-1 and TRBJ2-1 gives the full variable domain: KAGVTQTPRYLIKTRGQQVTLSCSPISGHRSVSWYQQTPGQGLQFLFEYFSETQRNKGNFPGRFSGRQFSNSRSEMNVSTLELGDSALYLCASSLAPSGVPNEQFFGPGTRLTVL.

There are a few counts of this clonotype. The V and J genes are TRBV5-1 and TRBJ1-1, with unresolved D. Germline V gene lookup returns CDR1 SGHRS and CDR2 YFSETQ. V was shortened by 2 bases and J by 0 bases, with 8 bases between the two germline ends. The CDR3 runs to 14 residues. This CDR3 reads CASSFDGMNTEAFF. The CDR3 DNA reads TGCGCCAGCAGCTTCGACGGAATGAACACTGAAGCTTTCTTT.

On this clonotype itself: The junction does not match germline at one end; this may be a read error. This chain uses TRBV28 with TRBJ2-4, with a weak D call TRBD1 (6 bases). The germline V gene has CDR1 MDHEN and CDR2 SYDVKM. CDR3 size: 15 residues. CDR3 DNA sequence: TGTGCCAACACCGTGGCAGGGGTGGCCAAAAAAATTCAGTACTTC. Amino acid sequence: CANTVAGVAKKIQYF.

This clonotype was seen many times. A read error may account for a junction end that differs from germline. The chain recombines TRBV5-5 with TRBJ1-5; D gene uncertain. Per the germline V gene, CDR1 is SGHKS and CDR2 is YYEKEE (reference sequence). The CDR3 loop spans 14 amino acids. The CDR3 reads CASSFTDGNQPQNF. CDR3 nucleotide sequence: TGTGCCAGCAGCTTCACCGACGGGAATCAGCCCCAGAATTTT. The full variable domain, in which reference TRBV5-5 and TRBJ1-5 provide the parts outside the CDR3, is DAGVTQSPTHLIKTRGQQVTLRCSPISGHKSVSWYQQVLGQGPQFIFQYYEKEERGRGNFPDRFSARQFPNYSSELNVNALLLGDSALYLCASSFTDGNQPQNFGDGTRLSIL.

The gene calls are TRBV20-1 and TRBJ2-3, with TRBD2 identical over 8 bases. From germline, CDR1 is DFQATT and CDR2 SNEGSKA (reference sequence). Trimming removed 6 bases from V and 2 bases from J; junction bases left unmatched: 7. The CDR3 covers 14 residues. The CDR3 reads CSATGAGDTDTQYF. The CDR3 nucleotides read TGCAGTGCCACCGGAGCGGGGGACACAGATACGCAGTATTTT.

This clonotype was detected many times. The V call is TRBV5-1, the J call TRBJ2-2, with a weak D call TRBD1 (6 bases). Germline V gene sequence: CDR1 SGHRS, CDR2 YFSETQ. Trimming took 0 bases from V and 4 from J, leaving 10 bases between them. The CDR3 contains 15 residues. The CDR3 spells CASSLASGATGELFF. CDR3 nucleotide sequence: TGCGCCAGCAGCTTGGCGTCAGGGGCCACCGGGGAGCTGTTTTTT.

This clonotype has ten or more counts. The J gene is TRBJ2-1, the V gene TRBV4-1; D may correspond to TRBD1 or TRBD2 (5 bases each). Trimming pared 1 base from V and 3 bases from J, leaving 13 bases between. The CDR3 extends over 16 amino acids. The germline V gene has CDR1 MGHRA and CDR2 YSYEKL. DNA of the CDR3: TGCGCCAGCAGCCAAGTCCCAGGGACGGGCTACAATGAGCAGTTCTTC. It encodes CASSQVPGTGYNEQFF.

This clonotype was recorded many times. This sequence joins TRBV15 and TRBJ2-5; D gene unclear. Germline CDR1 reads LNHNV; CDR2 reads YYDKDF (reference sequence). Trimming shortened V by 0 bases and J by 5 bases, and 13 bases separated the two germline ends. The length of the CDR3 is 15 residues. The CDR3 DNA reads as TGTGCCACCAGCAGAGACCATAGTTTGGGGGAGACCCAGTACTTC. Translation: CATSRDHSLGETQYF. Filled out from reference TRBV15 and TRBJ2-5, the complete variable domain reads DAMVIQNPRYQVTQFGKPVTLSCSQTLNHNVMYWYQQKSSQAPKLLFHYYDKDFNNEADTPDNFQSRRPNTSFCFLDIRSPGLGDTAMYLCATSRDHSLGETQYFGPGTRLLVL.

This clonotype was observed many times. This chain joins TRBV6-1 and TRBJ1-2; perhaps TRBD1 as D (5 bases). V lost 2 bases and J lost 3, with 7 bases in between. CDR3 length: 13 amino acids. Germline V gene sequence: CDR1 MNHNS, CDR2 SASEGT. The CDR3 DNA reads as TGTGCCAGCAGTGAACAGGGCGACTATGGCTACACCTTC. Translation gives CASSEQGDYGYTF.

Many counts were recorded for this clonotype. The gene calls are TRBV5-1 and TRBJ2-1, with 7 bases fitting TRBD2. The J segment lost 12 bases and the V segment lost 3 bases, leaving 21 bases of the junction unmatched. CDR1 SGHRS and CDR2 YFSETQ come from the germline V gene. This CDR3 spans 17 amino acids. The CDR3 region has the DNA TGCGCCAGCAGCTCCGGTTCCAGGACTAGTGGGGATAGGGCGCAGTTCTTC. It yields the protein CASSSGSRTSGDRAQFF.

This clonotype was seen ten or more times. The chain uses TRBV20-1 and TRBJ2-5; 11 positions agree with TRBD2. Trimming cost V 1 base and J 5 bases; bases outside gene matches: 9. In germline, CDR1 is DFQATT, CDR2 SNEGSKA (reference sequence). The CDR3 has 16 residues. CDR3 amino acids: CSARAGSGGARETQYF. CDR3 bases: TGCAGTGCTAGAGCGGGTAGCGGGGGGGCCAGGGAGACCCAGTACTTC.

This clonotype was seen at least ten times. This chain links TRBV7-8 with TRBJ2-2; D may be TRBD2 (5 bases). CDR3 size: 16 residues. Germline V lookup: CDR1 SGHVS, CDR2 FQNEAQ. The V end lost 1 base, the J end lost 5 bases, and 14 bases lay between the germline ends. As DNA, the CDR3 is TGTGCCAGCAGCTTAGGCGAAGCCCGAGGGACCGGGGAGCTGTTTTTT. It encodes CASSLGEARGTGELFF.